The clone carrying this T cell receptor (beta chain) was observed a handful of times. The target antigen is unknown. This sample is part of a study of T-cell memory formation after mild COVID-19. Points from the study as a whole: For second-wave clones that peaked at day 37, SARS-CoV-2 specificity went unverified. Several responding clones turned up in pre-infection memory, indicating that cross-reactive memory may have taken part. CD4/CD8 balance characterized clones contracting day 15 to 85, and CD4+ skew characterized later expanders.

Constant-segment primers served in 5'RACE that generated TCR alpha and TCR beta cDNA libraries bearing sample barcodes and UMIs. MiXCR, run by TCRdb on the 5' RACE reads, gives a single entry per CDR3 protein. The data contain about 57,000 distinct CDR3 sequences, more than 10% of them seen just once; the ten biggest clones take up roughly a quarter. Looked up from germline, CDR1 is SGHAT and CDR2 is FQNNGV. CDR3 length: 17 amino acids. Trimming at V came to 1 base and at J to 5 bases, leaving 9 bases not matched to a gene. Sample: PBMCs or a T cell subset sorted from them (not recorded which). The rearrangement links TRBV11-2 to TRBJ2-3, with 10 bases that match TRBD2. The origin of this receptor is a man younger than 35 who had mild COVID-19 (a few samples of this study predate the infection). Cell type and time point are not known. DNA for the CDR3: TGTGCCAGCAGCTTAGTAGGTAGCGGGGGGCAGCGAGATACGCAGTATTTT. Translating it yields CASSLVGSGGQRDTQYF.